This T cell receptor beta chain was identified in a study of control samples from healthy donors and cancer patients. This clone was recorded only once. The protocol was immunoSEQ multiplex PCR, while the TCRdb copy is restricted to in-frame clones and leaves out a portion. Of 70,000 to 80,000 clones in the sample, roughly 90% were seen once. Trimming removed 1 base from V and 12 bases from J, with 19 bases in between. This CDR3 comprises 14 residues. Germline V gene data show CDR1 as LGHDT and CDR2 as YNNKEL (reference sequence). The source of this sequence is a woman aged 60-75 years with head and neck cancer. The chain recombines TRBV3-1 (or the pseudogene TRBV3-2) with TRBJ2-7; possible D gene TRBD2, 6 bases. Sequencing used PBMCs. As DNA, the CDR3 is TGTGCCAGCAGCCAAGGGAAAGCGGAAGGACTACGGTACTTC. This translates into CASSQGKAEGLRYF.